Following are 32 T cell receptor beta chains from one sample sequenced in a study of cytomegalovirus exposure and HLA in healthy donors. The PCR employed 60 Vbeta primers together with 13 Jbeta primers. TCRdb's copy holds only in-frame clones and misses some; the assay was immunoSEQ multiplex PCR. The table has over 65,000 clones, roughly four fifths seen once. What was sequenced was PBMCs. These receptors were taken from a woman in her twenties or thirties in good health and CMV-seropositive.

V usage is TRBV9 and J usage is TRBJ2-7; 10 bases fit TRBD2. The J segment lost 5 bases and the V segment lost 1 base, leaving 6 bases of the junction unmatched. The CDR3 is 15 amino acids. CDR1 is SGDLS, CDR2 YYNGEE, per germline. The CDR3 bases are TGTGCCAGCAGCGTAACGGGAGGGACTAGCGACGAGCAGTACTTC. Residues: CASSVTGGTSDEQYF.

V usage is TRBV5-1 and J usage is TRBJ2-1; the D gene is possibly TRBD2 (6 bases). In germline, CDR1 is SGHRS, CDR2 YFSETQ. The length of the CDR3 is 16 residues. V lost 4 bases to trimming and J lost 3 bases, with 17 bases between them. Here the CDR3 reads CASSKDYPAFYNEQFF. The CDR3 DNA follows: TGCGCCAGCAGCAAGGACTATCCTGCATTCTACAATGAGCAGTTCTTC.

This clone showed up just a few times. This chain uses TRBV10-1 with TRBJ1-4, with D unresolved. Germline CDR1 is WNHNN and CDR2 is SYGVQD (reference sequence). CDR3 size: 14 residues. V was pared by 0 bases and J by 6 bases, with 8 bases between. The CDR3 here is CASSESRVDEKLFF. Written as DNA, the CDR3 is TGCGCCAGCAGTGAGTCGAGGGTGGATGAAAAACTGTTTTTT.

The V gene is TRBV5-4, the J gene TRBJ1-1, with unresolved D. This CDR3 comprises 14 residues. V dropped 3 bases and J dropped 1 base, with 10 bases sitting between them. Germline CDR1 SGHNT, CDR2 YYREEE (reference sequence). Here the CDR3 reads CASSYDTKNTEAFF. DNA of the CDR3: TGTGCCAGCAGCTACGACACCAAGAACACTGAAGCTTTCTTT.

The chain joins TRBV5-1 to TRBJ2-1; the match to TRBD2 covers 14 bases. V was pared by 0 bases and J by 10 bases, with 3 bases of the junction left unmatched. Germline-derived CDR1 and CDR2 are SGHRS and YFSETQ. There are 15 residues in the CDR3. The CDR3 spells CASSLDGTSGREQFF. The CDR3 DNA reads as TGCGCCAGCAGCTTGGACGGGACTAGCGGGAGAGAGCAGTTCTTC.

The chain has TRBV13 and TRBJ2-7, with D maybe TRBD1 (6 bases). Deletions cut 2 bases from V and 2 bases from J, with 10 bases between. Germline V lookup: CDR1 PRHDT, CDR2 FYEKMQ (reference sequence). The CDR3 has 14 residues. DNA for the CDR3: TGTGCCAGCAGCTTAACAGGGCGACCCTACGAGCAGTACTTC. This codes for CASSLTGRPYEQYF.

This clone showed up many times. V gene TRBV21-1 combines with J gene TRBJ2-2; the table's D call, TRBD1, was not checked against the DNA. TRBV21-1 is a pseudogene segment. The CDR3 has 16 amino acids. DNA for the CDR3: TGTGCCAGCAGCCTAAGGGGGCAGGGGCACACCGGGGAGCTGTTTTTT. Translating it yields CASSLRGQGHTGELFF.

The J gene is TRBJ2-2, the V gene TRBV30; the D gene is possibly TRBD1 (6 bases). The V gene lost 5 bases and the J gene lost 0 bases, with 10 bases spanning the gap. CDR1 is GTSNPN, CDR2 SVGIG, per germline (reference sequence). CDR3 size: 14 residues. This CDR3 is CAWGTQSNTGELFF. For the CDR3, the DNA is TGTGCCTGGGGGACACAATCGAACACCGGGGAGCTGTTTTTT.

The chain uses TRBV18 and TRBJ2-5, with 10 bases aligning to TRBD1. Germline V gene lookup returns CDR1 KGHSH and CDR2 LQKENI. V was clipped by 6 bases and J by 4 bases; unmatched bases: 5. There are 14 residues in the CDR3. The CDR3 coding sequence is TGTGCCAGCTCCGACAGGGGGCTTAGAGAGACCCAGTACTTC. Its protein product is CASSDRGLRETQYF.

Only a few counts were recorded for this clone. V is TRBV7-2 and J is TRBJ2-4; D perhaps matches TRBD2 (5 bases). The CDR3 is made up of 14 amino acids. V was pared by 3 bases and J by 9 bases, with 15 bases between. CDR1 SGHTA and CDR2 FQGNSA come from the germline V gene. CDR3 nucleotides: TGTGCCAGCAGCTTGAGCGAGGCGGGTGGCATTCAGTACTTC. Its translation is CASSLSEAGGIQYF. The whole variable domain, remainder taken from reference TRBV7-2 and TRBJ2-4, is GAGVSQSPSNKVTEKGKDVELRCDPISGHTALYWYRQSLGQGLEFLIYFQGNSAPDKSGLPSDRFSAERTGGSVSTLTIQRTQQEDSAVYLCASSLSEAGGIQYFGAGTRLSVL.

This chain links TRBV10-3 with TRBJ2-7; no definite D call. Germline V CDR1 and CDR2: ENHRY, SYGVKD. Trimming cost V 3 bases and J 0 bases, with 9 bases left between them. This CDR3 has 14 amino acids. CDR3 sequence reads: CAISDRHNSYEQYF. The CDR3 DNA is TGTGCCATCAGTGACCGACATAACTCCTACGAGCAGTACTTC.

The chain has TRBV7-2 and TRBJ2-1; D possibly corresponds to TRBD2 (5 bases). There are 13 residues in the CDR3. CDR1 is SGHTA, CDR2 FQGNSA, per germline. V lost 4 bases, J lost 8 bases, and 12 bases lay in between. In DNA form, the CDR3 reads TGTGCCAGCAGCTCGGACTTTTCACATGAGCAGTTCTTC. As protein: CASSSDFSHEQFF.

The rearrangement links TRBV5-1 to TRBJ2-1, with TRBD2 matching 13 bases. CDR3 length: 17 residues. Germline V gene lookup returns CDR1 SGHRS and CDR2 YFSETQ. V lost 3 bases and J lost 3; bases outside the gene matches: 6. The CDR3 DNA reads as TGCGCCAGCAGCTGGAGGACTAGCGGGAGTGTCTACAATGAGCAGTTCTTC. Its translation is CASSWRTSGSVYNEQFF.

The chain recombines TRBV11-2 with TRBJ1-6, with D perhaps matching TRBD1 (6 bases). The germline V and J ends were trimmed by 3 bases and 4 bases, with 7 bases remaining between them. Germline V gene sequence: CDR1 SGHAT, CDR2 FQNNGV. This CDR3 comprises 14 residues. CDR3 nucleotides: TGTGCCAGCAGCTTTGGACAGTATAATTCACCCCTCCACTTT. Its translation: CASSFGQYNSPLHF.

The genes are TRBV10-3 and TRBJ1-5; D possibly corresponds to TRBD1 (5 bases). The CDR3 runs to 14 residues. The germline CDR1 and CDR2 sequences are ENHRY and SYGVKD. V was shortened by 3 bases and J by 5 bases, with 11 bases between the two germline ends. CDR3 protein: CAISDTDSYQPQHF. CDR3 nucleotides: TGTGCCATCAGTGACACAGACAGTTATCAGCCCCAGCATTTT.

J is TRBJ2-1 and V is TRBV30; TRBD2 might be the D (5 bases). The CDR3 is 16 residues long. Deletions cut 0 bases from V and 0 bases from J, with 12 bases between. From germline, CDR1 is GTSNPN and CDR2 SVGIG (reference sequence). CDR3 in DNA: TGTGCCTGGAGTGTCCGGGGATTGAGCTCCTACAATGAGCAGTTCTTC. This encodes CAWSVRGLSSYNEQFF.

The chain has TRBV2 and TRBJ2-5; D perhaps matches TRBD2 (6 bases). Trimming took 7 bases from V and 5 from J, leaving 20 bases between them. The length of the CDR3 is 15 residues. CDR1 and CDR2 (germline): SNHLY, FYNNEI. The CDR3 protein is CASILTSYYIETQYF. The CDR3 bases are TGTGCCAGCATCCTGACTAGTTACTACATCGAGACCCAGTACTTC.

The chain carries TRBV7-2 and TRBJ2-3; D call uncertain. Germline assignment: CDR1 SGHTA and CDR2 FQGNSA. The V gene lost 5 bases and the J gene lost 0 bases, with 3 bases spanning the gap. The length of the CDR3 is 12 residues. CDR3 in amino acids: CASSLSTDTQYF. CDR3 coding DNA: TGTGCCAGCAGCCTTAGCACAGATACGCAGTATTTT.

The chain couples TRBV6-5 to TRBJ2-2; TRBD1 aligns across 9 bases. The V gene end was trimmed by 6 bases and the J gene end by 4 bases; junction bases not matched to a gene: 6. The CDR3 has 15 residues. Germline V CDR1 and CDR2: MNHEY, SVGAGI. The CDR3 is CASRAGTGSTGELFF. The CDR3 DNA reads TGTGCCAGCAGGGCCGGGACAGGGAGCACCGGGGAGCTGTTTTTT.

The V call is TRBV28, the J call TRBJ2-5; TRBD2 agrees at 11 bases. The CDR3 contains 15 residues. Germline V gene data show CDR1 as MDHEN and CDR2 as SYDVKM. Trimming at V came to 6 bases and at J to 2 bases, leaving 5 bases not matched to a gene. CDR3: CASSPGLAEQETQYF. The CDR3, as DNA: TGTGCCAGCAGCCCGGGACTAGCGGAACAAGAGACCCAGTACTTC.

This clone came up once. This chain joins TRBV6-5 and TRBJ2-7, with 10 bases fitting TRBD2. This CDR3 contains 15 residues. V gave up 7 bases and J gave up 4 bases; unmatched junction bases: 10. Germline loops: CDR1 MNHEY, CDR2 SVGAGI. CDR3 in amino acids: CASKSSGRNTYEQYF. CDR3 sequence (DNA): TGTGCCAGCAAGTCTAGCGGGAGAAATACTTACGAGCAGTACTTC.

The chain is built from TRBV27 and TRBJ1-5; 10 bases agree with TRBD1. The V gene's germline CDR1 is MNHEY and CDR2 SMNVEV (reference sequence). V gave up 6 bases and J gave up 6 bases; unmatched junction bases: 8. The CDR3 covers 15 residues. The CDR3 DNA sequence: TGTGCCAGCAGCCGGGGAGGACAGGGGGTTCAGCCCCAGCATTTT. It codes for CASSRGGQGVQPQHF.

The chain has TRBV4-1 and TRBJ1-5; unclear D gene. Trimming stripped 0 bases from V and 5 bases from J, with 17 bases between. Germline CDR1 and CDR2: MGHRA and YSYEKL. The CDR3 sequence is 17 residues long. The CDR3 DNA follows: TGCGCCAGCAGCCAAGATCTCGGAGGGCATAGAGATCAGCCCCAGCATTTT. It yields the protein CASSQDLGGHRDQPQHF.

CDR3 protein: CSVGDRGYEQYF. CDR3 DNA: TGCAGCGTTGGGGACAGGGGCTACGAGCAGTACTTC. This chain uses TRBV29-1 with TRBJ2-7; 10 bases agree with TRBD1. Looked up from germline, CDR1 is SQVTM and CDR2 is ANQGSEA. The CDR3 sequence is 12 residues long. Trimming at V came to 4 bases and at J to 3 bases, leaving 0 bases not matched to a gene.

The chain carries TRBV7-2 and TRBJ2-1; D is perhaps TRBD1 (5 bases). The germline V and J ends were trimmed by 1 base and 12 bases, with 25 bases remaining between them. Germline CDR1 reads SGHTA; CDR2 reads FQGNSA. The CDR3 spans 17 residues. The CDR3 reads CASSLEAGWSDSRGQFF. Here the CDR3 DNA reads TGTGCCAGCAGCTTAGAAGCAGGGTGGAGTGATTCAAGGGGGCAGTTCTTC.

The chain has TRBV29-1 and TRBJ2-7, with D perhaps TRBD1 (5 bases). In germline, CDR1 is SQVTM, CDR2 ANQGSEA. Between the trimmed V and J ends, which lost 4 bases and 6 bases, there was a span of 7 bases. CDR3 length: 10 residues. CDR3 DNA sequence: TGCAGCGTTGCTGGGGCCGAGCAGTACTTC. This codes for CSVAGAEQYF.

This clone was seen once. The gene calls are TRBV18 and TRBJ1-2; 7 bases fit TRBD1. V lost 0 bases, J lost 5 bases, and 3 bases stayed unmatched. Germline assignment: CDR1 KGHSH and CDR2 LQKENI. CDR3 length: 14 amino acids. CDR3 residues: CASSPPDRPYGYTF. CDR3 DNA: TGTGCCAGCTCACCACCGGACAGGCCGTATGGCTACACCTTC.

The CDR3 spells CASSETGESGELFF. DNA of the CDR3: TGTGCCAGCAGTGAGACCGGGGAGTCCGGGGAGCTGTTTTTT. V gene TRBV6-4 combines with J gene TRBJ2-2, with D perhaps TRBD2 (5 bases). Trimming left V 3 bases short and J 6 bases short, with 11 bases between. Per germline, CDR1 MRHNA and CDR2 SNTAGT. The CDR3 spans 14 residues.

The rearrangement links TRBV4-3 to TRBJ1-2, with D uncertain. Trimming pared 0 bases from V and 0 bases from J, leaving 5 bases between. Looked up from germline, CDR1 is LGHNA and CDR2 is YSLEER. The CDR3 has 14 amino acids. The DNA for the CDR3 is TGCGCCAGCAGCCAAGATGGGCCTAACTATGGCTACACCTTC. This sequence encodes CASSQDGPNYGYTF.

This chain uses TRBV5-4 with TRBJ1-2; weak D call: TRBD1 (5 bases). The CDR3 consists of 13 residues. Trimming removed 2 bases from V and 2 bases from J, with 7 bases in between. Germline assignment: CDR1 SGHNT and CDR2 YYREEE (reference sequence). The CDR3 protein is CASSFPGNYGYTF. DNA for the CDR3: TGTGCCAGCAGCTTCCCAGGGAACTATGGCTACACCTTC.

This clone was counted between two and nine times. This sequence joins TRBV2 and TRBJ1-1; D ambiguous. In germline, CDR1 is SNHLY, CDR2 FYNNEI. CDR3 length: 13 amino acids. V was cut by 4 bases and J by 7 bases, with 13 bases left in between. The CDR3 protein is CASSAIKRNEAFF. The CDR3 region has the DNA TGTGCCAGCAGTGCTATCAAGAGAAATGAAGCTTTCTTT.

V gene TRBV5-6 combines with J gene TRBJ2-5; weak D call: TRBD1 (6 bases). The closer fit of TRBJ2-7 to the DNA end suggests the J call may be wrong. This CDR3 spans 14 amino acids. CDR1 is SGHDT, CDR2 YYEEEE, per germline. CDR3 sequence (DNA): TGTGCCAGCAGCTTGGTTGGGGGCACCTACGAGCAGTACTTC. Translation gives CASSLVGGTYEQYF.